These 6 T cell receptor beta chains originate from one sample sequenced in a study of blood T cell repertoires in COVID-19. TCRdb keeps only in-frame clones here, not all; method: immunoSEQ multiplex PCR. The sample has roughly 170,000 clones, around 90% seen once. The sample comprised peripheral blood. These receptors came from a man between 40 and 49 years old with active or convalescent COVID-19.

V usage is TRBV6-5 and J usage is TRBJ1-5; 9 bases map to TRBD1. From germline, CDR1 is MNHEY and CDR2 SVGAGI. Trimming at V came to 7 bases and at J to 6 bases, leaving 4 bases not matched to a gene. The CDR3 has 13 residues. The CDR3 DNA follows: TGTGCCAGCACTAAGGACAGGGGTCAGCCCCAGCATTTT. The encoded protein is CASTKDRGQPQHF.

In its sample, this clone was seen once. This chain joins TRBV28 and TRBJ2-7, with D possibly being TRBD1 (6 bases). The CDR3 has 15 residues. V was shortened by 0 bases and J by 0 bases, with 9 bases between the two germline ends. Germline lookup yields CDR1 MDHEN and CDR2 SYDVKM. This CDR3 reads CASSLWGAASYEQYF. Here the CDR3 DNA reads TGTGCCAGCAGTTTATGGGGGGCCGCCTCCTACGAGCAGTACTTC.

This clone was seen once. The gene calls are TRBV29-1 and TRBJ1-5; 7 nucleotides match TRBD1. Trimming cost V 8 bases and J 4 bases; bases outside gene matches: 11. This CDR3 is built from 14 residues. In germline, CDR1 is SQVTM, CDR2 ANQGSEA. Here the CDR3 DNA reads TGCAGCCCCGGGACAGACTTCACTAATCAGCCCCAGCATTTT. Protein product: CSPGTDFTNQPQHF. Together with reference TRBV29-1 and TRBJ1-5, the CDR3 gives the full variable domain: SAVISQKPSRDICQRGTSLTIQCQVDSQVTMMFWYRQQPGQSLTLIATANQGSEATYESGFVIDKFPISRPNLTFSTLTVSNMSPEDSSIYLCSPGTDFTNQPQHFGDGTRLSIL.

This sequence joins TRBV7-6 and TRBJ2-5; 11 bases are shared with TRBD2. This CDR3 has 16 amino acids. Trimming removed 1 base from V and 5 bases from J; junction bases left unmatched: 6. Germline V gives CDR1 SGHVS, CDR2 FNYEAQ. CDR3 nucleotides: TGTGCCAGCAGCTTAGGAGTGTCTAGCGGGGGGGAGACCCAGTACTTC. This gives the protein CASSLGVSSGGETQYF.

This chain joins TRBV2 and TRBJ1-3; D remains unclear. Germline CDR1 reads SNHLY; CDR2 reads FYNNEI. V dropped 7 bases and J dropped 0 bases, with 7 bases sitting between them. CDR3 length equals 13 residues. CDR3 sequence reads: CASTFRSGNTIYF. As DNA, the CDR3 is TGTGCCAGCACGTTCCGCTCTGGAAACACCATATATTTT.

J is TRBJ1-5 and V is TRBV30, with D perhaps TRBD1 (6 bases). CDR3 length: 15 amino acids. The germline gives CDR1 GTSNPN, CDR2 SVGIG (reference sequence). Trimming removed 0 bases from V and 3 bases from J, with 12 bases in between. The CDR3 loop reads CAWSVTGNSNQPQHF. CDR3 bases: TGTGCCTGGAGTGTAACAGGGAACTCCAATCAGCCCCAGCATTTT.